This TCR beta chain was observed in a study of human T cells and chemical hapten exposure. The time point was: patch test 1, 2 weeks after DPC sensitization. The treatment denotes: therapeutic diphenylcyclopropenone sensitization with weekly scalp DPC. Alopecia patients between 18 and 70 years old and suitable for DPC were used as donors. Individual cDNA molecules received unique molecular identifiers in the library. Each CDR3 protein is one row after TCRdb ran MiXCR on the RACE reads. This table has approximately 340,000 distinct CDR3 sequences, around 7% appearing once. The V gene's germline CDR1 is KGHSH and CDR2 LQKENI. There are 15 residues in the CDR3. Points from the study as a whole: Patch test score rose with PT1 expanded TCR count, significant at thresholds 8, 16 and 32, not 4.

This clonotype has at least ten counts. Its specificity is not known. Compared with germline, one end of the junction differs, possibly owing to a read error. The material was whole blood, obtained in connection with sensitization to the hapten diphenylcyclopropenone (DPC). V usage is TRBV18 and J usage is TRBJ2-1, with D possibly TRBD2 on 5 matching bases. The sequence came from a woman younger than 35 with alopecia areata. Some clones in this sample may be carry-over from other donors' samples. CDR3 nucleotide sequence: TGTGCCAGCTCACCACCGTCTAGCTCCAACAATGAGCAGTTCTTC. It is translated as CASSPPSSSNNEQFF.